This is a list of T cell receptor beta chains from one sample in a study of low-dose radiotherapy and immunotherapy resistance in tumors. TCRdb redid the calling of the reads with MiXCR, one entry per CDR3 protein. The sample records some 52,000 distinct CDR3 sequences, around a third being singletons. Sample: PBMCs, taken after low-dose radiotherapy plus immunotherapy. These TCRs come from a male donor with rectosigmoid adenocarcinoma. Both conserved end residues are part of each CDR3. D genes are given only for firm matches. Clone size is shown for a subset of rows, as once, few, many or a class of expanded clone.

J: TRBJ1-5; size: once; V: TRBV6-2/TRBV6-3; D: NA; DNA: TGTGCCAGCACTCAGCATTCGGGGGGGGGGGCTCAGCCCCAGCATTTT; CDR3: CASTQHSGGGAQPQHF
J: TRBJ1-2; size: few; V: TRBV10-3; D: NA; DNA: TGTGCCTCCTCCTTTCTCGGGGACGGCTACACCTTC; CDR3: CASSFLGDGYTF
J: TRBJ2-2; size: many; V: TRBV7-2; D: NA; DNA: TGTGCCAGCACCCTCTACTACACCGGGGAGCTGTTTTTT; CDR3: CASTLYYTGELFF
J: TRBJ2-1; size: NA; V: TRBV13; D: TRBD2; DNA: TGTGCCAGCAGCCCCAGCGGTCTAGCGGGAGGCTATGAGCAGTTCTTC; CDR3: CASSPSGLAGGYEQFF
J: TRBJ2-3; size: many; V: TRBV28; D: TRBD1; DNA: TGTGCCAGCAGTACCGAGTCCGGGACAGGGGGATTAACAGATACGCAGTATTTT; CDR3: CASSTESGTGGLTDTQYF
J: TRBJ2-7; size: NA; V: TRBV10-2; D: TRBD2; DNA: TGCGCCAGCAGTGAAACTAGCGGGAGGTCCTACGAGCAGTACTTC; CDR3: CASSETSGRSYEQYF
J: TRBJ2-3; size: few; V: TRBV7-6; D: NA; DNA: TGTGCCAGCAGCTCAATTGGCGGGATCGCAGATACGCGGTATTTT; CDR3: CASSSIGGIADTRYF
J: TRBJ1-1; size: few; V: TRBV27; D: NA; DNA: TGTGCCAGCCGGACGGGCCGAATCACTGAAGCTTTCTTT; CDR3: CASRTGRITEAFF
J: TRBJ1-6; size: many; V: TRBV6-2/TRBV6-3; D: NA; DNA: TGTGCCAGCAGTGAGCAGTGGTTGGGCTCACCCCTCCACTTT; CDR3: CASSEQWLGSPLHF
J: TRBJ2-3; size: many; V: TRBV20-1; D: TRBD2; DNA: TGCAGTGCCACGGGCGGGGGGGCAGATACGCAGTATTTT; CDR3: CSATGGGADTQYF
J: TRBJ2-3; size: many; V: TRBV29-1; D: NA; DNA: TGCTGCGGCGGTACAGATACGCAGTATTTT; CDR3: CCGGTDTQYF
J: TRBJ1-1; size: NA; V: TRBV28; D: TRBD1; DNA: TGTGCCAGCAGTGCAGGACAGGGCCTGAACACTGAAGCTTTCTTT; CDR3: CASSAGQGLNTEAFF
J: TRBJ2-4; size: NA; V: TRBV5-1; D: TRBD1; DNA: TGCGCCAGCAGCTTTATGACAGGGGGCACAACCAAAAACATTCAGTACTTC; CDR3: CASSFMTGGTTKNIQYF
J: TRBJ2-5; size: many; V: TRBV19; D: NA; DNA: TGTGCCAGTAGCAATACCGGGAACCTCCAAGAGACCCAGTACTTC; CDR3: CASSNTGNLQETQYF
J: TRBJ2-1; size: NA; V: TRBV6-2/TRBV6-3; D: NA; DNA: TGTGCCAGCCGCTTGGATCGGAGCTCCTACAATGAGCAGTTCTTC; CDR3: CASRLDRSSYNEQFF
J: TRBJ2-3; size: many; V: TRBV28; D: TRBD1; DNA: TGTGCCAGCTGGACTTACAGGGGGCAGGACACAGATACGCAGTATTTT; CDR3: CASWTYRGQDTDTQYF
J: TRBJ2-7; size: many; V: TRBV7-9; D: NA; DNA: TGTGCCAGCAGCTTAGTGTACGAGCAGTACTTC; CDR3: CASSLVYEQYF
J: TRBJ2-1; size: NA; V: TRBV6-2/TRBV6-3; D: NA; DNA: TGTGCCAGCAGTTATTCGCTTAGGGGGTCGGGTGAGCAGTTCTTC; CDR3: CASSYSLRGSGEQFF
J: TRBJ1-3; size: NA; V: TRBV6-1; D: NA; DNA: TGTGCCAGCAGTTACCGACGACTCCTCTCTGGAAACACCATATATTTT; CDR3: CASSYRRLLSGNTIYF
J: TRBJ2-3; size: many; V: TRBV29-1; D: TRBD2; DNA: TGCAGCGTTGCCCTCCGCGGGGGGCTTTCCCCTCCGCAGTATTTT; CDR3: CSVALRGGLSPPQYF
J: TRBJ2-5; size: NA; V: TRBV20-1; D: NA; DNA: TGCAGTGCTAGTCCCAGCCAAGAGACCCAGTACTTC; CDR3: CSASPSQETQYF
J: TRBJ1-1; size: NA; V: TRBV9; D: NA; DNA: TGTGCCAGCAGTTCCGGGGAGACCTTCACTGAAGCTTTCTTT; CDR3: CASSSGETFTEAFF
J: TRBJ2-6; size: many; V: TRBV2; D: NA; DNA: TGTGCCAGCAGTTTCGGGGCCAACGTCCTGACTTTC; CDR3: CASSFGANVLTF
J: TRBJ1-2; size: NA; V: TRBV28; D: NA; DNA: TGTGCCAGCAGTACCCCGGGGGGGGCGCTTGACGGGAACTATGGCTACACCTTC; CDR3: CASSTPGGALDGNYGYTF
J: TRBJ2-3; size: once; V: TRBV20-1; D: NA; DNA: TGCAGTGCCGCTAGCACAGATACGCAGTATTTT; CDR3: CSAASTDTQYF
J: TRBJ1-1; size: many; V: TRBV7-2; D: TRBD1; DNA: TGTGCCAGCAGCTTAGGCACAGGGGGCGCTGAGTCTACTGAAGCTTTCTTT; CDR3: CASSLGTGGAESTEAFF
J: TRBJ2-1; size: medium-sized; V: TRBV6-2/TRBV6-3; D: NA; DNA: TGTGCCAGCAGTTACAGGCAAGGCTATGAGCAGTTCTTC; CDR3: CASSYRQGYEQFF
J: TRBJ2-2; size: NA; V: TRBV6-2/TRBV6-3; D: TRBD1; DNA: TGTGCCAGCAGTACCCGCCTAGGGGGCGGAGACACCGGGGAGCTGTTTTTT; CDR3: CASSTRLGGGDTGELFF
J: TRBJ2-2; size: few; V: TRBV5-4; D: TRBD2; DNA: TGTGCCAGCAGCCCCCCACCGGCTAGCGGGAGTATCGGGGAGCTGTTTTTT; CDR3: CASSPPPASGSIGELFF
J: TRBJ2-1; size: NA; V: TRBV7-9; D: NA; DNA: TGTGCCAGCAGCTTAGATTTCCAGGAGCAGTTCTTC; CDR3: CASSLDFQEQFF
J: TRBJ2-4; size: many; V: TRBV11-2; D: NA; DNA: TGTGCCAGCAGCTCCACGGACAGAGGGGGGTTAGCCAAAAACATTCAGTACTTC; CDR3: CASSSTDRGGLAKNIQYF
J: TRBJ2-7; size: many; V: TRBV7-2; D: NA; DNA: TGTGCCAGCAGCTTAGCGTTGCGGTACGAGCAGTACTTC; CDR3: CASSLALRYEQYF
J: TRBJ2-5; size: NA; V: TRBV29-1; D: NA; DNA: TGCAGCGTCGTCGAGATGGTCCGGGGGACCCAGTACTTC; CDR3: CSVVEMVRGTQYF
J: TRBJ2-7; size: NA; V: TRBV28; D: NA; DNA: TGTGCCAGCAGCACGGACCCTAGCTCCTACGAGCAGTACTTC; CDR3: CASSTDPSSYEQYF
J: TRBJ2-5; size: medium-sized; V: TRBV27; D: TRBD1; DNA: TGTGCCAGCAGTGTGCCGGGACAGGGGCAAGAGACCCAGTACTTC; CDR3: CASSVPGQGQETQYF
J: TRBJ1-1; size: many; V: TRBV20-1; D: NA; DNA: TGCAGTGCTAGAGTAGACCTGAACACTGAAGCTTTCTTT; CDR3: CSARVDLNTEAFF
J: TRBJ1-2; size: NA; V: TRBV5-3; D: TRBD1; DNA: TGTGCCAGCAGCTTGGACAGGGAAATCTATGGCTACACCTTC; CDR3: CASSLDREIYGYTF
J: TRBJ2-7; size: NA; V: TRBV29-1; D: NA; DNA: TGCAGCGTTGGCACGGGATATGGCGAGCAGTACTTC; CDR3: CSVGTGYGEQYF
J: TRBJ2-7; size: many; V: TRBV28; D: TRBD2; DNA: TGTGCCAGCAGACGAGCGGGAGGAGTAACCTACGAGCAGTACTTC; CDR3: CASRRAGGVTYEQYF
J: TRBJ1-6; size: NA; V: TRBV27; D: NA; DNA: TGTGCCAGCAGTCCCCGAGAGGCGTCGGGCTCCTATAATTCACCCCTCCACTTT; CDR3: CASSPREASGSYNSPLHF
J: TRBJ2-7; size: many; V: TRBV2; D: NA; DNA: TGTGCCAGCATTGCGGGGACCGCGACCTACGAGCAGTACTTC; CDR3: CASIAGTATYEQYF
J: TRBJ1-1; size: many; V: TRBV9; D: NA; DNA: TGTGCCAGCAGCGTCATGGCACAGCCGAACACTGAAGCTTTCTTT; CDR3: CASSVMAQPNTEAFF
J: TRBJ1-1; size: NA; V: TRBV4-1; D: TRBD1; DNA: TGCGCCAACACCCAATGGACAGGGGCGTACACTGAAGCTTTCTTT; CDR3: CANTQWTGAYTEAFF
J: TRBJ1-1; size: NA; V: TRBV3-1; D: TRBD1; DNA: TGTGCCAGCAGCCTCGGGACAGGGACGGGAGCTTTCTTT; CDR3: CASSLGTGTGAFF
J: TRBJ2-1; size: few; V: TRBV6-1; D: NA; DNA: TGTGCCAGCAGGCAATCCTACAATGAGCAGTTCTTC; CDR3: CASRQSYNEQFF